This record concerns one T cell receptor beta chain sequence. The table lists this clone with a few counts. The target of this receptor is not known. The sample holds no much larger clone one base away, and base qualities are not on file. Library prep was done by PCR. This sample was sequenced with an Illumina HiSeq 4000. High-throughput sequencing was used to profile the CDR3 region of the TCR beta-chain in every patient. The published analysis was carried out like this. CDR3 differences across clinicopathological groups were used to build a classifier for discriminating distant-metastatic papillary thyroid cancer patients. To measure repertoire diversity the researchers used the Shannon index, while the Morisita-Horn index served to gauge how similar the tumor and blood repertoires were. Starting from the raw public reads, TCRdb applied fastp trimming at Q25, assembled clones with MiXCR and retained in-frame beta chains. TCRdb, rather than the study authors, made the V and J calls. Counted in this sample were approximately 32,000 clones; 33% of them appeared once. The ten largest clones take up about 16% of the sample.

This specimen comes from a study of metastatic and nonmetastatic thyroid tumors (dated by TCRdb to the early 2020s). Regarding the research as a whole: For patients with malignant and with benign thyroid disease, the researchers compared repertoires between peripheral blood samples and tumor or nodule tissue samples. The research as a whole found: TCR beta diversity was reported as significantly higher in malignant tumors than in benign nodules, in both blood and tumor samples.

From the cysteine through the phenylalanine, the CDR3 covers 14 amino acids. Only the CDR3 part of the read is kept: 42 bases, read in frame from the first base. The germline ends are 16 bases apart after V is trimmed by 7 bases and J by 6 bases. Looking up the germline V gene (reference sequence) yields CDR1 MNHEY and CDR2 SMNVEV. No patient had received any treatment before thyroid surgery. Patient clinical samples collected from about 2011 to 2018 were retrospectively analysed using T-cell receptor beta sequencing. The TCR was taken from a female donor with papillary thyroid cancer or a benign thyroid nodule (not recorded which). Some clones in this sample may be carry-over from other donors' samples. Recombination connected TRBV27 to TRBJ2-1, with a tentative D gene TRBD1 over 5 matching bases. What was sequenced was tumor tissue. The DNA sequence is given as TGTGCCAGCACCCGGACACCCCAGAGCAATGAGCAGTTCTTC. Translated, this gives CASTRTPQSNEQFF.